This TCR beta chain was identified in a study of T cell responses to AZD1222 COVID-19 vaccine. Turning to this clone: Its antigen is unknown.

Between the trimmed V and J ends, which lost 0 bases and 5 bases, there was a span of 1 base. The CDR3 length is 11 residues. Germline-derived CDR1 and CDR2 are LGHDT and YNNKEL (reference sequence). General study points: The donor group comprised mostly white British people and more females; the analysis possibly underestimated clonal diversity. Researchers report vaccine-associated CD4 TCRs spanning spike, with dominance at 160-218 and 743-854. Baseline serology detected seropositivity in only six AZD1222 recipients. Nearly half of spike-specific TCRs reportedly go after variant regions that carry no mutations.

TCRdb's table, derived via immunoSEQ multiplex PCR, lists solely in-frame clones and lacks some. The table records over 110,000 clones, about 92% of them present only once. The sample consisted of peripheral blood, taken on day 0 of AZD1222 vaccination. The clonotype was recovered from an adult in good health. The rearrangement uses TRBV3-1 (or the pseudogene TRBV3-2) and TRBJ1-1; D remains unclear. The CDR3 spells CASSQETEAFF. The DNA for the CDR3 is TGTGCCAGCAGCCAAGAGACTGAAGCTTTCTTT.